This T cell receptor (beta chain) was sequenced during a study of lymphopenia after photon versus proton radiotherapy (dated by TCRdb to between 2018 and 2020). Regarding the complete study: The study compared the immunological effects of photon versus proton radiation therapy in patients with gastrointestinal tumors who developed high-grade lymphopenia. The cohort included about 18 patients with gastrointestinal tumors who developed lymphopenia after receiving either photon or proton therapy. The study was designed to characterize how the impact on the immune system differs between the two radiation modalities. Overall study results and their limits: After the lymphocyte count nadir, photon-treated repertoires showed oligoclonal expansion, especially of CD8+ Temra cells, which drove the drop in diversity. The survival association was examined only in patients who died, and the authors described better survival with proton therapy as a possibility, not as a demonstrated result. Across the cohort, among patients who died, a greater drop in TCR diversity after the nadir was inversely correlated with overall survival time. Proton-treated patients stayed relatively stable during treatment, while photon-treated patients lost naive T cells and TCR diversity and gained effector/memory populations.

From the cysteine through the phenylalanine, the CDR3 covers 15 amino acids. This entry keeps only the CDR3 DNA: 45 bases, framed from base 1. CDR1 and CDR2 are drawn from the germline V gene (reference sequence): SGHNT, YYREEE. Relative to germline, V is 4 bases shorter and J is 0 bases shorter, with 14 bases between their ends. With respect to this clone: No antigen is known for it. No base-level quality is on record; no much larger clone is a single base apart.

Libraries were prepared through the immunoSEQ multiplex PCR assay. T cell repertoires were profiled by deep sequencing of rearranged TCR beta loci, alongside multiparametric flow cytometry. TCRdb took over this immuneACCESS table, retaining in-frame rearrangements with V and J assigned. Such tables are incomplete; in checked studies, under half of the missing clones stem from an unresolved V gene, and the remainder is unexplained. The sample has 75,000 to 95,000 clones on record, approximately 82% of them singletons. The ten largest account for about 1.3% of the sample. The starting material was peripheral blood, obtained from a patient treated with proton-based radiotherapy. The sequence derives from a man in his sixties with pancreatic cancer. The chain is made from TRBV5-4 and TRBJ2-7; the best D guess is TRBD1, with 5 bases matching. The CDR3 protein sequence reads: CASSDREGASYEQYF. The bases are TGTGCCAGCAGCGATCGTGAAGGGGCCTCCTACGAGCAGTACTTC.